Listed here is a single T cell receptor (beta chain). The record originates from a study of CD4+ T cells in melanoma. Here immunoSEQ multiplex PCR was the method, and the copy in TCRdb shows in-frame clones only, minus some. Seen here are tens of thousands of clones, roughly two thirds observed once, and the top ten hold roughly 4.4%. This CDR3 comprises 15 residues. V shed 3 bases and J 6 bases; nucleotides not matched to a gene: 7. CDR1 is SEHNR and CDR2 is FQNEAQ in the germline V gene (reference sequence). The TCR comes from a human donor with melanoma. The chain couples TRBV7-9 to TRBJ2-1, with TRBD2 matching 8 bases. Source material: tumor tissue. CDR3: CASSFGGTSLNEQFF. The CDR3 DNA is TGTGCCAGCAGCTTTGGCGGGACTAGTCTCAATGAGCAGTTCTTC.